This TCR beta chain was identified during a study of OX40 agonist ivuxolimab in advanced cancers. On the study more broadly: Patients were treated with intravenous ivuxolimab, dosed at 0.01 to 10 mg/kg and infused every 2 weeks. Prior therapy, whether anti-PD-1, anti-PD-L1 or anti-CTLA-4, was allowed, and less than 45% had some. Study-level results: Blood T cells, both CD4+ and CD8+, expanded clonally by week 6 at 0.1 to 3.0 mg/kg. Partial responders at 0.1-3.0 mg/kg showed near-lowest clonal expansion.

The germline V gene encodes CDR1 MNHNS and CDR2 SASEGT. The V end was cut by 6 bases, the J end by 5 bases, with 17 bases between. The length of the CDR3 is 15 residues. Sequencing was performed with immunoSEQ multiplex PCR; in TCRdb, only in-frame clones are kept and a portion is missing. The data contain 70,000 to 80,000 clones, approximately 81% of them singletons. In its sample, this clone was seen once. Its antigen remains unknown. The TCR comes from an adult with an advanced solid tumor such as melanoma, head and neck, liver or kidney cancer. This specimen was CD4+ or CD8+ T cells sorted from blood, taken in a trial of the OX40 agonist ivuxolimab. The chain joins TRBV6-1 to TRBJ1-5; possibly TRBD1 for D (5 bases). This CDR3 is CASRAGTRLYQPQHF. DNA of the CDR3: TGTGCCAGCAGGGCCGGGACCCGTCTTTATCAGCCCCAGCATTTT.